This section outlines one TCR beta chain sequence together with its context. No antigen is known for it. This entry belongs to a study of CD8 T cells in Susac syndrome. When the RNA was reverse transcribed, random hexamers were used with an input of about 0.45 to 1 ug. In TCRdb, the immunoSEQ multiplex PCR reads were re-called with MiXCR into one record per CDR3 protein. Here the sample spans some 150,000 distinct CDR3 sequences, about 94% being singletons. Per germline, CDR1 MNHEY and CDR2 SMNVEV (reference sequence). The CDR3 contains 16 residues. Trimming shortened V by 3 bases and J by 7 bases, and 19 bases separated the two germline ends. Study-level results: A relatively small number of individuals underwent TCR sequencing and HLA analysis.

The sequencing sample was made of CD8+ T cells from PBMCs. The TCR originated in a human donor with multiple sclerosis. The rearrangement uses TRBV27 and TRBJ2-1, with D perhaps TRBD1 or TRBD2 (6 bases each). CDR3 sequence: CASSLSKGEVLNEQFF. Written as DNA, the CDR3 is TGTGCCAGCAGTTTGAGTAAGGGGGAGGTGTTGAATGAGCAGTTCTTC.